Below, one T cell receptor (beta chain) is given with its context. Authors' methods: How many nucleated cells were present was estimated from reference gene primer amplification. Profiling relied on immunoSEQ multiplex PCR, and the TCRdb table lists in-frame clones only, not all of them. The V and J calls and clone size come from that table; D and trimming were worked out from the DNA. The table records nearly 300,000 clones, around 88% of them present only once. CDR3 length: 15 amino acids. V shed 4 bases and J shed 2 bases, with 15 bases lying between them. Germline V CDR1 and CDR2: SGHRS, YFSETQ. This sample is part of a study of blood T cell repertoires in COVID-19. For the study at large: Specimens from acute and convalescent COVID-19 originated in the United States, Italy and Spain. PBMCs, B-cell-depleted T cells, or T cells were the source of the cDNA or gDNA that made up the material.

This TCR was sampled from a woman aged 25 to 39 who had recovered from COVID-19. The source material was peripheral blood. The chain couples TRBV5-1 to TRBJ1-1; D is ambiguous. CDR3 DNA sequence: TGCGCCAGCAGCAGGGAGAGCAGGCTAAACACTGAAGCTTTCTTT. Residues: CASSRESRLNTEAFF.